These T cell receptor beta chains were read from a single sample in a study of cytotoxic CD8 clonotypes in ibrutinib-treated CLL. Assay used: immunoSEQ multiplex PCR; TCRdb lists only in-frame clones, some missing. The sample shows roughly 29,000 clones, 60% to 85% of them seen only once. The specimen was PBMCs, collected after 36 months of ibrutinib treatment. The receptors were sampled from a human donor with chronic lymphocytic leukemia. The CDR3 runs from the conserved cysteine through the conserved F or W. A D gene is named only where the DNA matches it firmly. Where a row states a size, it is once, few, many or the class of an expanded clone; other rows omit it.

d_gene	abundance	v_gene	j_gene	CDR3aa	CDR3nt
TRBD1	-	TRBV11-2	TRBJ2-7	CASSLSQGATYEQYF	TGTGCCAGCAGCTTAAGCCAGGGGGCCACCTACGAGCAGTACTTC
TRBD1	once	TRBV30	TRBJ1-1	CAWSPIPTGEAFF	TGTGCCTGGAGCCCTATACCGACAGGGGAAGCTTTCTTT
TRBD1	-	TRBV6-6	TRBJ2-7	CASSSEGAQFYEQYF	TGTGCCAGCAGTTCCGAGGGGGCGCAATTCTACGAGCAGTACTTC
-	-	TRBV7-2	TRBJ2-7	CASSLAGRSSYEQYF	TGTGCCAGCAGCTTAGCTGGCCGATCCTCCTACGAGCAGTACTTC
-	-	TRBV29-1	TRBJ2-3	CSVRFQSDTQYF	TGCAGCGTTAGGTTCCAGTCAGATACGCAGTATTTT
-	-	TRBV11-2	TRBJ1-2	CASSPSMGRVYGYTF	TGTGCCAGCAGCCCCTCGATGGGTAGGGTCTATGGCTACACCTTC
TRBD1	-	TRBV7-2	TRBJ1-6	CASSLGGQGVSPLHF	TGTGCCAGCAGCTTAGGGGGACAGGGGGTTTCACCCCTCCACTTT
-	-	TRBV13	TRBJ2-4	CASSARPDAKNIQYF	TGTGCCAGCAGCGCCAGGCCAGATGCCAAAAACATTCAGTACTTC
TRBD1	-	TRBV9	TRBJ1-3	CASSPTGTAYSGNTIYF	TGTGCCAGCAGCCCTACCGGGACAGCATACTCTGGAAACACCATATATTTT
-	-	TRBV5-1	TRBJ2-1	CASRLLHNEQFF	TGCGCCAGCAGGTTACTTCACAATGAGCAGTTCTTC
TRBD1	-	TRBV13	TRBJ1-2	CASSTPLQGAGDGYTF	TGTGCCAGCAGCACACCACTCCAGGGGGCAGGGGACGGCTACACCTTC
-	few	TRBV30	TRBJ1-1	CALVKGLNTEAFF	TGTGCCCTAGTCAAGGGCCTCAACACTGAAGCTTTCTTT
TRBD2	-	TRBV27	TRBJ2-7	CASSLGGVNYEQYF	TGTGCCAGCAGTTTAGGGGGGGTTAACTACGAGCAGTACTTC
-	-	TRBV28	TRBJ1-6	CASRLTGSPLHF	TGTGCCAGCCGACTAACGGGTTCACCCCTCCACTTT
-	-	TRBV19	TRBJ1-2	CASTRQWAYGYTF	TGTGCCAGCACCAGACAGTGGGCCTATGGCTACACCTTC
-	few	TRBV5-1	TRBJ1-2	CASSLALRASANYGYTF	TGCGCCAGCAGCTTGGCTCTCAGGGCGTCAGCTAACTATGGCTACACCTTC
TRBD2	-	TRBV2	TRBJ2-5	CASTGLAGETQYF	TGTGCCAGCACTGGACTAGCGGGGGAGACCCAGTACTTC
-	-	TRBV7-3	TRBJ2-1	CASSLRGLYNEQFF	TGTGCCAGCAGCTTAAGGGGACTTTACAATGAGCAGTTCTTC
-	-	TRBV10-3	TRBJ1-2	CAISESREGGYTF	TGTGCCATCAGTGAGTCTCGAGAAGGCGGCTACACCTTC
TRBD1	-	TRBV29-1	TRBJ1-5	CSVGGTDNQPQHF	TGCAGCGTTGGGGGGACAGACAATCAGCCCCAGCATTTT
TRBD1	-	TRBV5-1	TRBJ2-3	CASSEGTGGSILDTQYF	TGCGCCAGCAGCGAGGGGACAGGGGGAAGTATATTGGATACGCAGTATTTT
TRBD1	few	TRBV7-8	TRBJ1-2	CASSSRQGTDYGYTF	TGTGCCAGCAGCTCTCGACAGGGGACGGACTATGGCTACACCTTC
TRBD1	few	TRBV11-2	TRBJ2-5	CASSLDGARGRETQYF	TGTGCCAGCAGCTTAGACGGTGCCAGGGGGCGAGAGACCCAGTACTTC
-	-	TRBV7-9	TRBJ1-2	CASSLGYPGDGYTF	TGTGCCAGCAGCTTAGGATATCCAGGGGATGGCTACACCTTC
-	-	TRBV19	TRBJ2-5	CASSIFVHPQETQYF	TGTGCCAGTAGTATATTTGTCCATCCGCAAGAGACCCAGTACTTC
TRBD1	-	TRBV6-5	TRBJ1-1	CASRRPGGRGTEAFF	TGTGCCAGCAGACGCCCAGGGGGCCGGGGCACTGAAGCTTTCTTT
-	-	TRBV2	TRBJ2-7	CASSEIRSGYEQYF	TGTGCCAGCAGTGAGATTCGGTCGGGGTACGAGCAGTACTTC
TRBD1	few	TRBV5-1	TRBJ2-5	CASSFPGQQETQYF	TGCGCCAGCAGCTTCCCGGGACAGCAAGAGACCCAGTACTTC
-	-	TRBV5-1	TRBJ1-4	CASSFGGGNDEKLFF	TGCGCCAGCAGCTTTGGAGGGGGGAATGATGAAAAACTGTTTTTT
-	-	TRBV4-1	TRBJ2-5	CASSQVGSGETQYF	TGCGCCAGCAGCCAAGTGGGAAGTGGAGAGACCCAGTACTTC
TRBD1	few	TRBV11-2	TRBJ1-2	CASSLERTGGRYGYTF	TGTGCCAGCAGCTTAGAGAGAACAGGGGGGCGATATGGCTACACCTTC
-	-	TRBV25-1	TRBJ1-2	CASSDTLGYGYTF	TGTGCCAGCAGTGACACACTCGGCTATGGCTACACCTTC
-	-	TRBV28	TRBJ2-7	CASSPTTGRMGSYEQYF	TGTGCCAGCAGTCCGACAACGGGACGGATGGGATCCTACGAGCAGTACTTC
-	-	TRBV19	TRBJ2-5	CASSPEVRETQYF	TGTGCCAGTAGCCCGGAGGTCAGGGAGACCCAGTACTTC
-	few	TRBV25-1	TRBJ2-5	CASSEFMEETQYF	TGTGCCAGCAGTGAATTTATGGAAGAGACCCAGTACTTC
TRBD1	-	TRBV19	TRBJ2-3	CASSPGQGVNTQYF	TGTGCCAGTAGTCCGGGACAGGGGGTAAATACGCAGTATTTT
TRBD1	-	TRBV6-5	TRBJ2-5	CASSYGVGTGQETQYF	TGTGCCAGCAGCTACGGGGTCGGGACAGGCCAAGAGACCCAGTACTTC
-	-	TRBV19	TRBJ2-2	CASSVWTANTGELFF	TGTGCCAGTAGCGTCTGGACAGCGAACACCGGGGAGCTGTTTTTT
-	-	TRBV18	TRBJ2-2	CASSPWPQGGELFF	TGTGCCAGCTCACCATGGCCCCAGGGCGGGGAGCTGTTTTTT
-	-	TRBV6-5	TRBJ1-5	CASSEEGGQPQHF	TGTGCCAGCAGTGAGGAGGGGGGACAGCCCCAGCATTTT
TRBD2	few	TRBV7-9	TRBJ2-3	CASSGSGGTDTQYF	TGTGCCAGCAGCGGGAGCGGGGGTACAGATACGCAGTATTTT
-	-	TRBV4-3	TRBJ1-2	CASSQVSGTPSGGYTF	TGCGCCAGCAGCCAAGTCTCCGGGACACCATCAGGGGGCTACACCTTC